The 5 T cell receptor beta chains below all came from one sample that was sequenced in a study of blood T cell repertoires in COVID-19. The table came from immunoSEQ multiplex PCR; TCRdb's copy has only in-frame clones and leaves some out. The repertoire holds 350,000 to 500,000 clones, with more than 70% as singletons. Sequencing was performed on PBMCs or T cells enriched from blood (not recorded which). Source of these receptors: a woman younger than 35 who had been exposed to COVID-19.

The chain employs TRBV9 and TRBJ2-1; 9 positions agree with TRBD2. With 4 bases clipped from V and 9 bases from J, the junction kept 11 bases outside the gene matches. Germline CDR1 SGDLS, CDR2 YYNGEE. The CDR3 has 15 amino acids. This chain's CDR3 is CASSSRASGDLEQFF. As DNA, the CDR3 is TGTGCCAGCAGCAGCAGGGCTAGCGGGGACCTTGAGCAGTTCTTC.

This chain uses TRBV5-1 with TRBJ2-5, with D perhaps matching TRBD1 (6 bases). Germline CDR1 is SGHRS and CDR2 is YFSETQ. The CDR3 runs to 15 residues. The V and J ends lost 2 bases and 1 base respectively, with 12 bases between them. The CDR3 nucleotides are TGCGCCAGCAGCTTTCGGACAGACTCCCAAGAGACCCAGTACTTC. Protein sequence: CASSFRTDSQETQYF.

The chain carries TRBV28 and TRBJ2-1; 10 nucleotides agree with TRBD2. The germline V gene encodes CDR1 MDHEN and CDR2 SYDVKM. The length of the CDR3 is 16 residues. After removal of 7 bases from V and 1 base from J, the junction contained 7 bases not matched to a gene. This CDR3 reads CASKSRTSGSYNEQFF. CDR3 in DNA: TGTGCCAGCAAAAGTAGGACTAGCGGTTCCTACAATGAGCAGTTCTTC. The full variable domain, its missing parts supplied by reference TRBV28 and TRBJ2-1, is DVKVTQSSRYLVKRTGEKVFLECVQDMDHENMFWYRQDPGLGLRLIYFSYDVKMKEKGDIPEGYSVSREKKERFSLILESASTNQTSMYLCASKSRTSGSYNEQFFGPGTRLTVL.

The chain combines TRBV6-5 with TRBJ2-1; possible D gene TRBD1, 6 bases. The CDR3 is made up of 14 amino acids. In germline, CDR1 is MNHEY, CDR2 SVGAGI. V lost 0 bases to trimming and J lost 4 bases, with 7 bases between them. This CDR3 reads CASSYSGGYNEQFF. CDR3 in DNA: TGTGCCAGCAGTTACTCAGGGGGATACAATGAGCAGTTCTTC.

This chain joins TRBV29-1 and TRBJ1-2; tentatively, D is TRBD1 (6 bases). This CDR3 has 12 amino acids. Germline V gene sequence: CDR1 SQVTM, CDR2 ANQGSEA. Trimming removed 1 base from V and 9 bases from J, with 12 bases in between. CDR3 protein: CSVEVQGVSYTF. CDR3 nucleotide sequence: TGCAGCGTTGAAGTACAGGGTGTAAGCTACACCTTC.